This TCR beta chain was captured by sequencing in a study of blood T cell repertoires in COVID-19. Study-level information: Both acute and convalescent COVID-19 samples were obtained from the United States, Italy and Spain.

Per the germline V gene, CDR1 is LGHNA and CDR2 is YSLEER. The CDR3 sequence is 15 residues long. Trimming shortened V by 4 bases and J by 3 bases, and 13 bases separated the two germline ends. In terms of age and location, participants ranged from roughly 18 to 100 years and lived in about two dozen US areas. Each exposed participant met a COVID-19 case in the 2 weeks preceding study entry. Per the original data handling: Quantification of nucleated cells was approximated via reference gene primer amplification. Sequenced by immunoSEQ multiplex PCR; TCRdb stores in-frame clones only, minus some. From that table come the V and J calls and clone size; the DNA was used to work out D and trimming. The table includes approximately 250,000 clones, around 93% detected once.

The sequence came from a man in his forties or fifties who had been exposed to COVID-19. This chain uses TRBV4-3 with TRBJ2-1, with a tentative D call TRBD2 (5 bases). The material sequenced was PBMCs or T cells enriched from blood (not recorded which). The CDR3 DNA reads as TGCGCCAGCAGCCTTGATGACGGGGACTACAATGAGCAGTTCTTC. It translates to CASSLDDGDYNEQFF.